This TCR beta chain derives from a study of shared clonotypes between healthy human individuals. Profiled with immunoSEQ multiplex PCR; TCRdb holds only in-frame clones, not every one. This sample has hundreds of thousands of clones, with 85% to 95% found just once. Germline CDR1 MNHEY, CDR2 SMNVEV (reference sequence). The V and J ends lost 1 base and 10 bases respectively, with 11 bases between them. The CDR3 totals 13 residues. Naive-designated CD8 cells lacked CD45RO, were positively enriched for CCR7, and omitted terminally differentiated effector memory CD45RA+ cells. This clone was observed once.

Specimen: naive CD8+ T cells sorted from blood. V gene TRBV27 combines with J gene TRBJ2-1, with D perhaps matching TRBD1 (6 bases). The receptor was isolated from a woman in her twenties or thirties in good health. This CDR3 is CASSLLQGREQFF. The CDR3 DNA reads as TGTGCCAGCAGTTTATTACAGGGTCGAGAGCAGTTCTTC.